The 9 T cell receptor beta chains below were found in one sample sequenced in a study of human T cells and chemical hapten exposure. TCRdb used MiXCR to reprocess the RACE reads, holding one entry per CDR3 protein. The sample contains 75,000 to 90,000 distinct CDR3 sequences, roughly 10% of which appear only once. This sample's time point: patch test 2, 6 weeks after DPC sensitization. Treatment noted: therapeutic diphenylcyclopropenone sensitization with weekly scalp DPC. This material consisted of whole blood, taken in connection with sensitization to the hapten diphenylcyclopropenone (DPC). Receptors were obtained from a woman between 50 and 59 years old with alopecia areata. Some clones in this sample may be carry-over from other donors' samples.

In this sample, this clonotype turned up once. Sequence at one end of the junction differs from germline and may be a read error. The rearrangement uses TRBV20-1 and TRBJ2-1; TRBD2 aligns across 11 bases. The CDR3 contains 14 residues. Germline CDR1 is DFQATT and CDR2 is SNEGSKA (reference sequence). Here the CDR3 reads CRAQTSGNFGIGRF. The CDR3 bases are TGCAGAGCCCAGACTAGCGGGAATTTTGGAATCGGACGCTTC.

This clonotype was detected only a few times. This rearrangement joins TRBV20-1 to TRBJ2-2; 10 bases are shared with TRBD2. The CDR3 has 18 amino acids. V was pared by 2 bases and J by 5 bases, with 14 bases of the junction left unmatched. Germline V gene sequence: CDR1 DFQATT, CDR2 SNEGSKA (reference sequence). The CDR3 nucleotides are TGCAGTGCTAGACCGCCGGGGGGCAGCGGGAGGGGAACCGGGGAGCTGTTTTTT. It codes for CSARPPGGSGRGTGELFF.

There are many counts of this clonotype. The J gene is TRBJ1-2, the V gene TRBV29-1; D possibly corresponds to TRBD1 (5 bases). This CDR3 spans 15 amino acids. Germline CDR1 and CDR2: SQVTM and ANQGSEA. With 6 bases removed from V and 4 bases from J, the gap between germline ends came to 21 bases. This CDR3 is CSVRPPGPATYGYTF. CDR3 DNA: TGCAGCGTCCGCCCGCCGGGACCTGCAACCTATGGCTACACCTTC. Supplemented by reference TRBV29-1 and TRBJ1-2, the full variable domain reads SAVISQKPSRDICQRGTSLTIQCQVDSQVTMMFWYRQQPGQSLTLIATANQGSEATYESGFVIDKFPISRPNLTFSTLTVSNMSPEDSSIYLCSVRPPGPATYGYTFGSGTRLTVV.

This clonotype was found many times. V usage is TRBV7-2 and J usage is TRBJ1-1; weak D call: TRBD1 (5 bases). The germline V gene encodes CDR1 SGHTA and CDR2 FQGNSA. The CDR3 length is 15 residues. Between the trimmed V and J ends, which lost 3 bases and 5 bases, there was a span of 16 bases. CDR3 amino acids: CASSLDGAVGTEAFF. CDR3 bases: TGTGCCAGCAGCTTGGATGGGGCAGTTGGGACTGAAGCTTTCTTT.

There are many counts of this clonotype. This rearrangement joins TRBV20-1 to TRBJ1-5; no reliable D call. The CDR3 has 14 amino acids. The germline gives CDR1 DFQATT, CDR2 SNEGSKA (reference sequence). V lost 3 bases, J lost 0 bases, and 9 bases lay in between. CDR3 DNA sequence: TGCAGTGCTAGCGAGTCGGTTAGCAATCAGCCCCAGCATTTT. Translated: CSASESVSNQPQHF.

This clonotype has at least ten counts. This sequence joins TRBV20-1 and TRBJ1-2; TRBD1 matches 9 bases. The CDR3 extends over 12 amino acids. J lost 4 bases, V lost 6 bases, and 3 bases had no gene match. From germline, CDR1 is DFQATT and CDR2 SNEGSKA (reference sequence). The CDR3 protein is CSAGQGSYGYTF. In DNA form, the CDR3 reads TGCAGTGCCGGACAGGGGTCCTATGGCTACACCTTC.

This clonotype has just a few counts. The chain couples TRBV12-3 or TRBV12-4 to TRBJ2-3, with D perhaps TRBD2 (5 bases). V was trimmed by 2 bases and J by 3 bases, leaving 12 bases between them. The CDR3 runs to 15 residues. The CDR3 here is CASSLLSSGTDTQYF. CDR3 DNA sequence: TGTGCCAGCAGTTTATTGTCCAGCGGAACAGATACGCAGTATTTT.

This clonotype came up a few times. The CDR3 DNA is TGTGCCAGCAGATCGGGCTCTGAAGCTTTCTTT. It is translated as CASRSGSEAFF. This sequence joins TRBV28 and TRBJ1-1, with D uncertain. This CDR3 comprises 11 residues. Trimming pared 6 bases from V and 6 bases from J, leaving 8 bases between. Germline CDR1 MDHEN, CDR2 SYDVKM.

This clonotype was seen repeatedly, ten times or more. The rearrangement links TRBV11-2 to TRBJ2-7, with D possibly TRBD1 on 7 matching bases. The CDR3 is 15 amino acids. Trimming shortened V by 5 bases and J by 2 bases, and 16 bases separated the two germline ends. Germline CDR1 and CDR2: SGHAT and FQNNGV. CDR3 coding DNA: TGTGCCAGCAGCCGTCCCAGGGGGGCGACCTACGAGCAGTACTTC. Its translation is CASSRPRGATYEQYF. Using reference TRBV11-2 and TRBJ2-7 for the parts outside the CDR3, the full variable domain is EAGVAQSPRYKIIEKRQSVAFWCNPISGHATLYWYQQILGQGPKLLIQFQNNGVVDDSQLPKDRFSAERLKGVDSTLKIQPAKLEDSAVYLCASSRPRGATYEQYFGPGTRLTVT.